This TCR beta chain originates from a study of shared clonotypes between healthy human individuals (dated by TCRdb to 2019 to 2021). Study-level background: A couple of women and a few men aged 18 to 49 years were included in the cohort. Per donor, three plates each were used for CD4 naive and CD4 memory, two for CD8 naive, and one for CD8 memory. To estimate repertoire size and how much clonotypes are shared between individuals, the study performed deep sequencing of blood TCR repertoires from 4 to 6 healthy adults. To increase sequencing depth and limit assay-specific biases, TCR repertoire library preparation and sequencing were carried out by different laboratories using diverse techniques. Per donor, leukapheresis produced somewhere between about 0.85 and 9.5 billion PBMCs.

This clone has a handful of counts. What antigen it recognizes has not been identified. The sample holds no much larger clone one base away, and base qualities are not on file. TCR CDR3 regions were amplified from genomic DNA by multiplex PCR using the deep immunoSEQ assay. For each cell subset, the extracted genomic DNA was distributed evenly across all wells of several immunoSEQ 96-well plates, and each plate served as one replicate. Each replicate PCR for sorted subsets received around 0.2 ug genomic DNA, equal to roughly 30,000 T cell genomes. The purified libraries were quantified using a Qubit 3.0 fluorometer, sized with a Bioanalyzer 2100, and then quantified again using the KAPA Library Quantification kit. Every immunoSEQ 96-well plate was sequenced on a separate single-read 150-cycle Illumina NextSeq 550 flow cell. The paper's processing steps were these. Because only junctional sequences without quality scores were contained in the immunoSEQ output, filtering matching that applied to full-length reads could not be performed. Sequences were annotated with PyIR, a Python wrapper for IgBLAST v1.9, using IMGT germline references to assign V/J genes and CDR3. Reads were removed for weak V/J assignments (E-value above 1e-6), missing CDR3, stop codons, out-of-frame junctions, or ambiguous translated residues. V3J clonotypes were defined by identical inferred V gene, J gene, and CDR3 amino acid sequence. To compute the percentage overlap between repertoires, the number of shared unique clonotypes was divided by the size of the smaller repertoire. RTK rarefaction, the Chao1 estimator, and Recon v2.1 estimates of unobserved clonotypes were used to assess repertoire richness. Generation probabilities were computed with OLGA for all TCRbeta clonotypes obtained by the gDNA method from four donors. What TCRdb holds here is the immuneACCESS table cut down to in-frame rearrangements. Part of the clones is not present; checked against another copy, under half of the missing clones reflect an unresolved V gene, and the others are unexplained. The D gene and trimming were derived from the DNA, and the V and J assignments and clone size from that table. Here the sample has 1 million to 1.3 million clones; 75% to 85% occur a single time. The top ten constitute around 0.6% of the sample.

The CDR1 and CDR2 encoded by the germline V gene are MGHRA and YSYEKL. The junction carries 11 bases between V and J, which are trimmed by 0 bases and 8 bases respectively. Taken from cysteine to phenylalanine, the CDR3 has 14 residues. The DNA shown is the 42-base CDR3, in frame from base 1. The investigation overall reported the following: Larger estimated clonotype richness was generally found for naive subsets than for memory subsets. When four donors were compared, the shared fraction of clonotypes was around 5% for naive CD4, about 4% for naive CD8, roughly 2.5% for memory CD4, and roughly 0.4% for memory CD8. Even with the large sequencing depth, rarefaction of the sorted-subset datasets indicated that sequencing was incomplete. Only blood was sampled, and tissue TCR repertoires likely differ from those in blood. Clonotypes shared by all four sorted-subset donors showed higher generation probabilities than non-shared clonotypes. Pairwise subsampling led to the expectation that sequencing depth would affect the degree of clonotype sharing among donors. Because the study included a small number of donors, the genetic and exposure-history diversity represented was limited.

Healthy HIV-negative adults with no recently reported acute infections or vaccinations were included as donors. All donors were Caucasian adults living in Nashville, Tennessee, USA. CD4+ T cells were enriched by magnetic negative selection, after which naive cells were positively selected on CD45RA and the negative fraction was taken as the memory subset. After blood collection by leukapheresis, PBMCs were isolated using Ficoll-Histopaque density gradient centrifugation and then cryopreserved in the vapor phase of liquid nitrogen. Analytical flow cytometry was used to check the purity and quantity of each magnetically sorted T cell population. Each sorted fraction had its genomic DNA isolated and then quantified by UV absorbance on a Nanodrop 2000c.

This receptor was identified in a young man in good health. Some clones in this sample may be carry-over from other donors' samples. The sequencing sample was made of memory CD4+ T cells from PBMCs. The cell subset or site label here, explained by the study, means: CD45RA-negative fraction. The sequence joins TRBV4-1 to TRBJ2-1; TRBD2 is perhaps the D gene, given 5 matching bases. The CDR3 here reads CASSQDRGRDEQFF. The nucleotide sequence reads as follows: TGCGCCAGCAGCCAAGATCGGGGAAGGGATGAGCAGTTCTTC.